Following are 10 T cell receptor beta chains from one sample sequenced in a study of OX40 agonist ivuxolimab in advanced cancers. TCRdb's copy holds only in-frame clones and misses some; the assay was immunoSEQ multiplex PCR. The table lists tens of thousands of clones, 65% to 85% of them singletons. The specimen comprised CD4+ or CD8+ T cells sorted from blood, sampled in a trial of the OX40 agonist ivuxolimab. These receptors originate from an adult with an advanced solid tumor such as melanoma, head and neck, liver or kidney cancer.

This sequence joins TRBV30 and TRBJ1-1; D is possibly TRBD1 (6 bases). Germline loops: CDR1 GTSNPN, CDR2 SVGIG (reference sequence). This CDR3 is built from 14 residues. V lost 0 bases, J lost 7 bases, and 15 bases lay in between. CDR3 protein: CAWSVKGGGLEAFF. The CDR3, as DNA: TGTGCCTGGAGTGTAAAAGGTGGGGGCCTTGAAGCTTTCTTT.

The sample holds one count of this clone. This sequence joins TRBV5-1 and TRBJ2-3, with D perhaps assigned TRBD1 or TRBD2 (6 bases each). The V end was cut by 0 bases, the J end by 3 bases, with 14 bases between. Germline V lookup: CDR1 SGHRS, CDR2 YFSETQ. The CDR3 is 16 amino acids. As DNA, the CDR3 is TGCGCCAGCAGCTTGGAGGGGGGAACTACTACAGATACGCAGTATTTT. Translation: CASSLEGGTTTDTQYF.

The gene calls are TRBV5-4 and TRBJ1-1; 9 bases are a match to TRBD1. The CDR3 runs to 16 residues. Per germline, CDR1 SGHNT and CDR2 YYREEE (reference sequence). Trimming at V came to 4 bases and at J to 2 bases, leaving 9 bases not matched to a gene. The CDR3, as DNA: TGTGCCAGCAGCCAGACAGGGGGGTACATAAACACTGAAGCTTTCTTT. It is translated as CASSQTGGYINTEAFF.

The rearrangement links TRBV5-1 to TRBJ2-2, with 10 bases fitting TRBD2. Germline values: CDR1 SGHRS, CDR2 YFSETQ. This CDR3 has 16 residues. The junction had 9 bases not matched to a gene; V was cut back by 4 bases and J by 6 bases. CDR3 residues: CASSPKLAGKSGELFF. The CDR3 DNA reads as TGCGCCAGCAGCCCTAAACTAGCGGGAAAATCCGGGGAGCTGTTTTTT.

This sequence joins TRBV25-1 and TRBJ2-2; D remains ambiguous. V dropped 6 bases and J dropped 1 base, with 12 bases sitting between them. Germline CDR1 and CDR2: MGHDK and SYGVNS. The CDR3 consists of 15 residues. As DNA, the CDR3 is TGTGCCAGCAGGACGACTTTAGGGAACACCGGGGAGCTGTTTTTT. It is translated as CASRTTLGNTGELFF.

This clone was picked up a small number of times. The genes are TRBV27 and TRBJ1-6; the D gene is possibly TRBD1 (6 bases). V was shortened by 5 bases and J by 10 bases, with 15 bases between the two germline ends. This CDR3 is 14 amino acids long. Germline-derived CDR1 and CDR2 are MNHEY and SMNVEV (reference sequence). The DNA of the CDR3 is TGTGCCAGCAGTCTCCCGGGACAATCCTCACCCCTCCACTTT. Translation: CASSLPGQSSPLHF.

The chain links TRBV18 to TRBJ1-1; a weak D match, TRBD1 (5 bases). Germline lookup yields CDR1 KGHSH and CDR2 LQKENI. Trimming removed 0 bases at V and 10 bases at J, with 12 bases between. The CDR3 has 13 residues. DNA for the CDR3: TGTGCCAGCTCACCACCGACCGAGGGGAGAGCTTTCTTT. Translated: CASSPPTEGRAFF.

This chain uses TRBV19 with TRBJ2-5; tentative D call: TRBD2 (5 bases). V gave up 3 bases and J gave up 5 bases, with 10 bases separating them. Germline CDR1 reads LNHDA; CDR2 reads SQIVND (reference sequence). The CDR3 has 13 residues. CDR3 DNA sequence: TGTGCCAGTAGTATCGGAGGTCGTGAGACCCAGTACTTC. Translating it yields CASSIGGRETQYF. The whole variable domain, remainder taken from reference TRBV19 and TRBJ2-5, is DGGITQSPKYLFRKEGQNVTLSCEQNLNHDAMYWYRQDPGQGLRLIYYSQIVNDFQKGDIAEGYSVSREKKESFPLTVTSAQKNPTAFYLCASSIGGRETQYFGPGTRLLVL.

The chain employs TRBV25-1 and TRBJ1-2; D gene ambiguous. V gave up 1 base and J gave up 4 bases, with 4 bases separating them. The CDR3 covers 12 residues. From germline, CDR1 is MGHDK and CDR2 SYGVNS. The DNA of the CDR3 is TGTGCCAGCAGTGAATCGACCTATGGCTACACCTTC. Translating gives CASSESTYGYTF.

The chain uses TRBV27 and TRBJ1-1, with a tentative D call TRBD1 (5 bases). Germline-derived CDR1 and CDR2 are MNHEY and SMNVEV (reference sequence). V was trimmed by 10 bases and J by 0 bases, leaving 15 bases between them. The CDR3 runs to 14 residues. The CDR3 loop is CAKGRGRMNTEAFF. The CDR3 nucleotides are TGTGCCAAGGGTAGGGGACGGATGAACACTGAAGCTTTCTTT.